These 22 T cell receptor beta chains originate from one sample sequenced in a study of CXCR3-negative and CXCR3-positive naive CD8 T cells. Libraries were UMI-labeled 5' RACE TRB cDNA. TCRdb reanalyzed the 5' RACE reads and collapses them to one entry per CDR3 protein, without DNA. Its table records about 130,000 distinct CDR3 sequences. Material: naive CXCR3- CD8+ T cells from blood. Specified subset: CD45RO-CCR7+CD27+CD95- naive CD8+ T cells lacking CXCR3 (TNR3-). These TCRs come from a human donor in good health. Some clones in this sample may be carry-over from other donors' samples.

The V call is TRBV7-9, the J call TRBJ1-6. This CDR3 is built from 15 residues. The germline V gene encodes CDR1 SEHNR and CDR2 FQNEAQ (reference sequence). This chain's CDR3 is CASSSDREPSSPLHF.

This chain joins TRBV30 and TRBJ2-3; the D call of TRBD1 rests on TCRdb alone, since no DNA is present to check it. The CDR3 contains 13 residues. Per the germline V gene, CDR1 is GTSNPN and CDR2 is SVGIG (reference sequence). The CDR3: CAWEDGTTDTQYF. The whole variable domain, remainder taken from reference TRBV30 and TRBJ2-3, is SQTIHQWPATLVQPVGSPLSLECTVEGTSNPNLYWYRQAAGRGLQLLFYSVGIGQISSEVPQNLSASRPQDRQFILSSKKLLLSDSGFYLCAWEDGTTDTQYFGPGTRLTVL.

The rearrangement links TRBV28 to TRBJ2-1; absent DNA, TCRdb's TRBD1 call cannot be checked. Germline loops: CDR1 MDHEN, CDR2 SYDVKM. The CDR3 totals 17 residues. CDR3 amino acids: CASSSYFRDSSYNEQFF.

This chain links TRBV4-3 with TRBJ2-7; TCRdb reports TRBD1, a call that lacks DNA to check it against. CDR1 is LGHNA and CDR2 is YSLEER in the germline V gene. There are 15 residues in the CDR3. This CDR3 is CASSQDRGPPYEQYF.

The V and J genes are TRBV27 and TRBJ2-1. CDR1 is MNHEY and CDR2 is SMNVEV in the germline V gene (reference sequence). The CDR3 is 15 residues long. The CDR3 sequence is CASNLGKLGYNEQFF.

The V gene is TRBV7-2, the J gene TRBJ1-1. Germline CDR1 reads SGHTA; CDR2 reads FQGNSA. The CDR3 is 11 residues long. The CDR3: CASSMSPLAFF.

V and J are TRBV3-1 and TRBJ2-1; TCRdb lists TRBD2, though no DNA is available to test this call. There are 17 residues in the CDR3. CDR1 and CDR2 (germline): LGHDT, YNNKEL (reference sequence). The CDR3 loop is CASSQGLAYSSYNEQFF.

This chain links TRBV4-2 with TRBJ2-7; as DNA is missing, the TRBD1 call by TCRdb cannot be tested. Per the germline V gene, CDR1 is LGHNA and CDR2 is YNFKEQ. CDR3 length: 16 amino acids. CDR3 sequence reads: CASSQEGHWATYEQYF.

The J gene is TRBJ1-5, the V gene TRBV7-9; TCRdb outputs TRBD1, but without DNA this stays unchecked. The CDR3 consists of 13 residues. The V gene's germline CDR1 is SEHNR and CDR2 FQNEAQ (reference sequence). The CDR3 region is CASSPESGEPQHF. Full variable domain (rest looked up from reference TRBV7-9 and TRBJ1-5): DTGVSQNPRHKITKRGQNVTFRCDPISEHNRLYWYRQTLGQGPEFLTYFQNEAQLEKSRLLSDRFSAERPKGSFSTLEIQRTEQGDSAMYLCASSPESGEPQHFGDGTRLSIL.

The J gene is TRBJ2-1, the V gene TRBV29-1; the TCRdb call, TRBD2, lacks DNA for checking. Germline loops: CDR1 SQVTM, CDR2 ANQGSEA. The CDR3 covers 15 residues. The CDR3 region is CSVPTSSGRYNEQFF.

The J gene is TRBJ2-7, the V gene TRBV5-1; TCRdb's D call, TRBD1, is unchecked because there is no DNA. The CDR3 is 12 amino acids. Germline V gene lookup returns CDR1 SGHRS and CDR2 YFSETQ. The CDR3 sequence: CASSWTGAEQYF.

This sequence joins TRBV4-1 and TRBJ2-2; checking the TCRdb D call of TRBD2 is not possible without DNA. The CDR3 has 15 residues. Germline V gives CDR1 MGHRA, CDR2 YSYEKL. CDR3 sequence: CASSQTSGDTGELFF.

This chain links TRBV5-4 with TRBJ2-5; the D call from TCRdb, TRBD1, cannot be confirmed without DNA. The CDR3 contains 16 residues. CDR1 and CDR2 from the germline V gene are SGHNT and YYREEE (reference sequence). The CDR3: CASSFGQPQTWETQYF.

This chain links TRBV3-1 with TRBJ2-2; the D call from TCRdb, TRBD1, cannot be confirmed without DNA. The CDR3 sequence is 14 residues long. The germline gives CDR1 LGHDT, CDR2 YNNKEL (reference sequence). CDR3: CASSGTTNTGELFF.

V and J are TRBV5-4 and TRBJ2-7; there is no DNA to check the TCRdb D call of TRBD2. This CDR3 contains 17 residues. Germline lookup yields CDR1 SGHNT and CDR2 YYREEE (reference sequence). The CDR3 is CASSSPVRSGRAGEQYF.

The chain employs TRBV28 and TRBJ1-2; TCRdb calls TRBD1, which cannot be checked without DNA. Germline V gives CDR1 MDHEN, CDR2 SYDVKM. This CDR3 contains 14 residues. This CDR3 reads CASSLTAGDYGYTF.

V gene TRBV10-1 combines with J gene TRBJ1-2. CDR1 is WNHNN and CDR2 is SYGVQD in the germline V gene (reference sequence). The CDR3 totals 13 residues. CDR3 sequence reads: CASRLYGAYGYTF.

V is TRBV6-4 and J is TRBJ2-1; TCRdb gives TRBD1 as the D gene, but with no DNA this cannot be confirmed. The V gene's germline CDR1 is MRHNA and CDR2 SNTAGT. The CDR3 has 14 residues. The CDR3 spells CASSVTGEFGEQFF.

The chain recombines TRBV20-1 with TRBJ2-1; TCRdb's D call of TRBD1 is untestable without DNA. In germline, CDR1 is DFQATT, CDR2 SNEGSKA (reference sequence). The CDR3 totals 14 residues. CDR3 residues: CSARGGRVWYEQLF.

The chain carries TRBV14 and TRBJ2-2. The CDR3 contains 16 residues. Germline V gene data show CDR1 as SGHDN and CDR2 as FVKESK. This CDR3 reads CASSQENHWNTGELFF.

V gene TRBV20-1 combines with J gene TRBJ2-2; TCRdb calls TRBD2, which cannot be checked without DNA. Germline-derived CDR1 and CDR2 are DFQATT and SNEGSKA (reference sequence). The CDR3 length is 17 residues. CDR3 protein: CSAKSPSYSFSAGELFF.

This chain connects TRBV12-3 or TRBV12-4 to TRBJ2-2. CDR3 length: 15 amino acids. Here the CDR3 reads CASSLGDTGVGELFF.